Listed below are T cell receptor beta chains from one sample, sequenced in a study of blood T cell repertoires in COVID-19. The method was immunoSEQ multiplex PCR; TCRdb's version includes in-frame clones alone and lacks a portion of them. The data show 60,000 to 85,000 clones, with more than 75% seen just once and around 30% held by the top ten. The source material was peripheral blood. These receptors were collected from an elderly woman with active or convalescent COVID-19. CDR3s include the opening cysteine and the closing phenylalanine or tryptophan. Fields, in order: CDR3 DNA, CDR3 protein, clone size, J gene, V gene, D gene. The D gene is left open where the match is weak. Size is omitted from some rows. Given values are once, few, many or a class for expanded clones.

CDR3 DNA: TGTGCCAGCAGCTATACAGGTACGGCTGGAAACACCATATATTTT
CDR3 protein: CASSYTGTAGNTIYF
clone size: NA
J gene: TRBJ1-3
V gene: TRBV6-5
D gene: NA

CDR3 DNA: TGTGCCAGCAGCCCGGGAGGCGGTGCCTACGAGCAGTACTTC
CDR3 protein: CASSPGGGAYEQYF
clone size: NA
J gene: TRBJ2-7
V gene: TRBV7-2
D gene: TRBD2

CDR3 DNA: TGTGCCAGCCTCTCTGGGGCCAACGTCCTGACTTTC
CDR3 protein: CASLSGANVLTF
clone size: NA
J gene: TRBJ2-6
V gene: TRBV12-3/TRBV12-4
D gene: NA

CDR3 DNA: TGTGCCCCCACCGAGGGTCACTATGGCTACACCTTC
CDR3 protein: CAPTEGHYGYTF
clone size: NA
J gene: TRBJ1-2
V gene: TRBV6-9
D gene: NA

CDR3 DNA: TGTGCCAGCAGCGTTTACAGGGCCTACGAGCAGTACTTC
CDR3 protein: CASSVYRAYEQYF
clone size: once
J gene: TRBJ2-7
V gene: TRBV5-6
D gene: NA

CDR3 DNA: TGTGCCAGCAAGGCGGGGGGTACAGATACGCAGTATTTT
CDR3 protein: CASKAGGTDTQYF
clone size: NA
J gene: TRBJ2-3
V gene: TRBV7-2
D gene: TRBD2

CDR3 DNA: TGTGCCAGCAGCCAAGAGGGAGTAACGGATACGCAGTATTTT
CDR3 protein: CASSQEGVTDTQYF
clone size: NA
J gene: TRBJ2-3
V gene: TRBV3-1/TRBV3-2
D gene: NA

CDR3 DNA: TGCGCCAGCAGGTCGACAGAGATCCAAGAGACCCAGTACTTC
CDR3 protein: CASRSTEIQETQYF
clone size: NA
J gene: TRBJ2-5
V gene: TRBV10-2
D gene: NA

CDR3 DNA: TGTGCCACCAGCAGAGGTGGGACAGGCCGATTTACCCGCAATCAGCCCCAGCATTTT
CDR3 protein: CATSRGGTGRFTRNQPQHF
clone size: NA
J gene: TRBJ1-5
V gene: TRBV15
D gene: TRBD1

CDR3 DNA: TGTGCCAGCAGCTTTGGCGGGGGGGCGTTCCCCTACAATGAGCAGTTCTTC
CDR3 protein: CASSFGGGAFPYNEQFF
clone size: NA
J gene: TRBJ2-1
V gene: TRBV11-2
D gene: TRBD2

CDR3 DNA: TGTGCCAGCGGCTCGTGGGATGGCTACACCTTC
CDR3 protein: CASGSWDGYTF
clone size: few
J gene: TRBJ1-2
V gene: TRBV30
D gene: NA

CDR3 DNA: TGTGCCAGTAGTATTTCACAGAACACCGGGGAGCTGTTTTTT
CDR3 protein: CASSISQNTGELFF
clone size: few
J gene: TRBJ2-2
V gene: TRBV19
D gene: NA

CDR3 DNA: TGTGCCAGCAGTTTACAGGGGGCTTATACAGATACGCAGTATTTT
CDR3 protein: CASSLQGAYTDTQYF
clone size: NA
J gene: TRBJ2-3
V gene: TRBV28
D gene: TRBD1

CDR3 DNA: TGTGCCAGCAGCCAAGTCGCAGGGTCTCGCGGTGGCTACACCTTC
CDR3 protein: CASSQVAGSRGGYTF
clone size: NA
J gene: TRBJ1-2
V gene: TRBV3-1/TRBV3-2
D gene: NA

CDR3 DNA: TGCGCCAGCAGCCCCGTCGGGGGAAGCGATGGCTACACCTTC
CDR3 protein: CASSPVGGSDGYTF
clone size: few
J gene: TRBJ1-2
V gene: TRBV5-1
D gene: NA

CDR3 DNA: TGTGCCAGCAGCGTAGCTACGGGGGTCATGAACACTGAAGCTTTCTTT
CDR3 protein: CASSVATGVMNTEAFF
clone size: NA
J gene: TRBJ1-1
V gene: TRBV9
D gene: NA

CDR3 DNA: TGTGCCAGCAGTTGGACAGGGAAGCCCCAGCATTTT
CDR3 protein: CASSWTGKPQHF
clone size: NA
J gene: TRBJ1-5
V gene: TRBV6-5
D gene: TRBD1

CDR3 DNA: TGCGCCAGCAGCCAAGGTGTTAGCTACCAAGAGACCCAGTACTTC
CDR3 protein: CASSQGVSYQETQYF
clone size: NA
J gene: TRBJ2-5
V gene: TRBV4-3
D gene: NA

CDR3 DNA: TGTGCCAGCAGCCTACTCGGCCCAGGGGCTCGCACAGATACGCAGTATTTT
CDR3 protein: CASSLLGPGARTDTQYF
clone size: NA
J gene: TRBJ2-3
V gene: TRBV7-3
D gene: NA

CDR3 DNA: TGTGCCAGCAGCACCAGTTCGACTAGCGGGGGGAGGGGCGAGCAGTACTTC
CDR3 protein: CASSTSSTSGGRGEQYF
clone size: NA
J gene: TRBJ2-7
V gene: TRBV7-2
D gene: TRBD2

CDR3 DNA: TGCGCCAGCAGCCCAGGGGGGAGTCAGCCCCAGCATTTT
CDR3 protein: CASSPGGSQPQHF
clone size: NA
J gene: TRBJ1-5
V gene: TRBV5-1
D gene: TRBD1

CDR3 DNA: TGTGCCAGCAGAAAAACCGAGGGGGACTCCTATAATTCACCCCTCCACTTT
CDR3 protein: CASRKTEGDSYNSPLHF
clone size: NA
J gene: TRBJ1-6
V gene: TRBV13
D gene: NA

CDR3 DNA: TGTGCCAGTCTTTCCCTAGCGGGGGGTGAAGATACGCAGTATTTT
CDR3 protein: CASLSLAGGEDTQYF
clone size: NA
J gene: TRBJ2-3
V gene: TRBV6-5
D gene: TRBD2

CDR3 DNA: TGTGCCAGCAGCTTCGGTGTATTGGGCGCGCTCAACTCTGGAAACACCATATATTTT
CDR3 protein: CASSFGVLGALNSGNTIYF
clone size: NA
J gene: TRBJ1-3
V gene: TRBV7-6
D gene: NA

CDR3 DNA: TGTGCCAGCAGCGTAGAACATCCCGATACGCAGTATTTT
CDR3 protein: CASSVEHPDTQYF
clone size: NA
J gene: TRBJ2-3
V gene: TRBV9
D gene: NA

CDR3 DNA: TGTGCCAGCAGCCGCACCCACCTAGGGGGTGAGCAGTACTTC
CDR3 protein: CASSRTHLGGEQYF
clone size: NA
J gene: TRBJ2-7
V gene: TRBV3-1/TRBV3-2
D gene: NA

CDR3 DNA: TGCGCCAGCAGCTCGCGGGGGAACGATTCACCCCTCCACTTT
CDR3 protein: CASSSRGNDSPLHF
clone size: NA
J gene: TRBJ1-6
V gene: TRBV5-1
D gene: NA

CDR3 DNA: TGTGCCAGCAGCAACCTGGCGGGGACCGGGGAGCTGTTTTTT
CDR3 protein: CASSNLAGTGELFF
clone size: NA
J gene: TRBJ2-2
V gene: TRBV7-2
D gene: NA

CDR3 DNA: TGTGCCAGCAGTCAGGCCGACAGGATAGGTGAAGCTTTCTTT
CDR3 protein: CASSQADRIGEAFF
clone size: NA
J gene: TRBJ1-1
V gene: TRBV7-2
D gene: NA

CDR3 DNA: TGTGCCAGCAAAGGTACCGACACCTTTTTCTATGGCTACACCTTC
CDR3 protein: CASKGTDTFFYGYTF
clone size: NA
J gene: TRBJ1-2
V gene: TRBV5-6
D gene: NA

CDR3 DNA: TGTGCCAGCAGCTCGTTTCCAGGACAGCCCCAGCATTTT
CDR3 protein: CASSSFPGQPQHF
clone size: NA
J gene: TRBJ1-5
V gene: TRBV9
D gene: NA

CDR3 DNA: TGTGCCAGCAGCTATAGCGGGGGGGCCGCCACCGGGGAGCTGTTTTTT
CDR3 protein: CASSYSGGAATGELFF
clone size: once
J gene: TRBJ2-2
V gene: TRBV5-5
D gene: TRBD2

CDR3 DNA: TGTGCCTGGAGTGTACCAGGTGGGGGCTACACCTTC
CDR3 protein: CAWSVPGGGYTF
clone size: NA
J gene: TRBJ1-2
V gene: TRBV30
D gene: NA

CDR3 DNA: TGCAGCACGGGACAGGGGCAAGAGACCCAGTACTTC
CDR3 protein: CSTGQGQETQYF
clone size: NA
J gene: TRBJ2-5
V gene: TRBV29-1
D gene: TRBD1

CDR3 DNA: TGTGCCAGCAATACTGGAGGGGTCGGTGGAAACACCATATATTTT
CDR3 protein: CASNTGGVGGNTIYF
clone size: NA
J gene: TRBJ1-3
V gene: TRBV6-5
D gene: NA

CDR3 DNA: TGTGCCTGCGACACAGGAGGCAATCAGCCCCAGCATTTT
CDR3 protein: CACDTGGNQPQHF
clone size: NA
J gene: TRBJ1-5
V gene: TRBV30
D gene: NA

CDR3 DNA: TGTGCCAGCAGCTTGGGACAGGGCACAGATACGCAGTATTTT
CDR3 protein: CASSLGQGTDTQYF
clone size: NA
J gene: TRBJ2-3
V gene: TRBV11-3
D gene: TRBD1

CDR3 DNA: TGTGCCAGTAGTATTTGGGGGGGCAGCAATCAGCCCCAGCATTTT
CDR3 protein: CASSIWGGSNQPQHF
clone size: NA
J gene: TRBJ1-5
V gene: TRBV19
D gene: NA

CDR3 DNA: TGTGCCACCAGCAGAGGGTCCTCGGGACAGGGACGAAATACGCAGTATTTT
CDR3 protein: CATSRGSSGQGRNTQYF
clone size: NA
J gene: TRBJ2-3
V gene: TRBV15
D gene: TRBD1

CDR3 DNA: TGTGCCAGCTCACCAGGGGGACAAATCTACAATCAGCCCCAGCATTTT
CDR3 protein: CASSPGGQIYNQPQHF
clone size: NA
J gene: TRBJ1-5
V gene: TRBV18
D gene: NA

CDR3 DNA: TGTGCCAGCAGTATAGGGGGAAGTAGCTCCTACGAGCAGTACTTC
CDR3 protein: CASSIGGSSSYEQYF
clone size: NA
J gene: TRBJ2-7
V gene: TRBV6-5
D gene: NA

CDR3 DNA: TGCGCCAGCAGCCTACTCCAAAGGGACAGTCCTAACACTGAAGCTTTCTTT
CDR3 protein: CASSLLQRDSPNTEAFF
clone size: NA
J gene: TRBJ1-1
V gene: TRBV5-1
D gene: TRBD1

CDR3 DNA: TGCGCCAGCAGCTTACGGGGGGACGAGACCCAGTACTTC
CDR3 protein: CASSLRGDETQYF
clone size: NA
J gene: TRBJ2-5
V gene: TRBV5-1
D gene: TRBD2

CDR3 DNA: TGTGCCAGCAGCTCAGTTTTTAGGACAGGGAACTATGGCTACACCTTC
CDR3 protein: CASSSVFRTGNYGYTF
clone size: NA
J gene: TRBJ1-2
V gene: TRBV7-6
D gene: TRBD1